The entry below describes one TCR beta chain. There are a few counts of this clonotype. Its target antigen remains unknown. It has no much larger one-base neighbor in the sample; base qualities were not kept. The library relied on RT-PCR. For sequencing, an Illumina HiSeq 2500 was employed. TCRdb reprocessing: public reads trimmed at Q25 with fastp, clones called with MiXCR, in-frame beta chains kept. Duplicate CDR3 protein sequences are folded into a single record with the most common DNA and genes. The sample table records 600,000 to 850,000 distinct CDR3 sequences; less than 15% of these occur just once. The ten top clones hold about 7.4% of the sample. These data are taken from a study of response to subunit inactivated influenza vaccine (dated by TCRdb to 2016 to 2018). For the study in its entirety: To follow how T cells responded to a trivalent subunit inactivated influenza vaccine, the researchers relied on deep quantitative profiling of the T cell receptor repertoire.

Study-wide conclusions, independent of this receptor: The authors suggested that each seasonal influenza vaccination may recruit only a limited number of new T cells.

This material consisted of PBMCs from blood, taken about 14 days before vaccination. The TCR comes from a middle-aged man who received an inactivated influenza vaccine. Donor details come from another sample of the same person, matched by shared clones.

The CDR3 protein is CASSLLGQAQTQYF. The DNA sequence reads TGTGCCAGCAGTTTACTCGGACAGGCCCAGACCCAGTACTTC. The rearranged chain carries TRBV12-3 or TRBV12-4 and TRBJ2-5; 7 of the junction bases match TRBD1. The CDR3 numbers 14 residues from cysteine through phenylalanine. Here the CDR3 DNA is all that survives: 42 bases in frame from base 1. V is cut back by 2 bases and J by 6 bases, with 6 bases in the junction unmatched.